These T cell receptor beta chains were read from a single sample in a study of shared clonotypes between healthy human individuals. The table came from immunoSEQ multiplex PCR; TCRdb's copy has only in-frame clones and leaves some out. The repertoire holds some 1.5 million clones, 96% seen once, with about 1.2% in the top ten. Sample: naive CD4+ T cells sorted from blood. The receptors stem from a man under 40 in good health. Each CDR3 is given with its conserved first and last residue. A D gene is named only where the DNA matches it firmly. A row's size may be missing; if present it is once, few, many or a size class.

clone size	V gene	J gene	D gene	CDR3 DNA	CDR3 protein
-	TRBV5-1	TRBJ2-1	TRBD2	TGCGCCAGCAGCTCCGGACTAGCGGGAATGCCCTACAATGAGCAGTTCTTC	CASSSGLAGMPYNEQFF
-	TRBV9	TRBJ2-7	-	TGTGCCAGCAGCCTCGACGTTGGCTCCTACGAGCAGTACTTC	CASSLDVGSYEQYF
-	TRBV9	TRBJ2-5	-	TGTGCCAGCAGCGTAGCGGGGGCCGGGGACCAGTACTTC	CASSVAGAGDQYF
-	TRBV5-4	TRBJ2-7	-	TGTGCCAGCAGCCAGGAGGCCCACTCCTACGAGCAGTACTTC	CASSQEAHSYEQYF
-	TRBV2	TRBJ2-3	-	TGTGCCAGTTATACGGGACTGATGTCCGGCACAGATACGCAGTATTTT	CASYTGLMSGTDTQYF
once	TRBV5-1	TRBJ2-5	-	TGCGCCAGCAGGACCCTGGAGACCCAGTACTTC	CASRTLETQYF
-	TRBV14	TRBJ2-1	TRBD2	TGTGCCAGCAGCCGAAAACTAGCGGAGCTCTTTTACAATGAGCAGTTCTTC	CASSRKLAELFYNEQFF
-	TRBV9	TRBJ1-5	-	TGTGCCAGCAGCGCAAGAGACGATAGCAATCAGCCCCAGCATTTT	CASSARDDSNQPQHF
-	TRBV5-5	TRBJ2-2	-	TGTGCCAGCAGCTTGCTTGCGGATCTTACCGGGGAGCTGTTTTTT	CASSLLADLTGELFF
-	TRBV9	TRBJ1-4	TRBD1	TGTGCCAGCAGCGTGGACAGGGGTAATGAAAAACTGTTTTTT	CASSVDRGNEKLFF
-	TRBV5-1	TRBJ1-1	-	TGCGCCAGCAGCTTGCAGGGTCCAAGCACTGAAGCTTTCTTT	CASSLQGPSTEAFF
-	TRBV30	TRBJ1-2	TRBD1	TGTGCCTGGCCCCGACAGGGGACTGGCTACACCTTC	CAWPRQGTGYTF
-	TRBV6-4	TRBJ2-3	TRBD2	TGTGCCAGCAGTGAAGGGACTAGGACAGATACGCAGTATTTT	CASSEGTRTDTQYF
-	TRBV12-5	TRBJ2-5	-	TGTGCTAGTGGTTTGTCGGGTCTGCCCTCGTACTTC	CASGLSGLPSYF
-	TRBV11-2	TRBJ1-3	-	TGTGCCAGCAGCCACGAGGGGGGGGGCAGAGGAAACACCATATATTTT	CASSHEGGGRGNTIYF
-	TRBV28	TRBJ2-7	TRBD2	TGTGCCAGCAGTCCACACGCACTAGCGGAATCCTACGAGCAGTACTTC	CASSPHALAESYEQYF
-	TRBV5-1	TRBJ2-7	TRBD1	TGCGCCAGCAGCTTGAAGGCGGGACAGGGGGCGACTCACGAGCAGTACTTC	CASSLKAGQGATHEQYF
-	TRBV5-1	TRBJ1-1	TRBD1	TGCGCCAGCAGTCTGACGACAGGGGCGGGTGAAGCTTTCTTT	CASSLTTGAGEAFF
-	TRBV6-1	TRBJ2-7	-	TGTGCCAGCAGCTCGACAGGACCCTCCTACGAGCAGTACTTC	CASSSTGPSYEQYF
-	TRBV5-6	TRBJ2-1	TRBD1	TGTGCCAGCAGCTTGAACAGGGGGGCGAAGAGCTCCTACAATGAGCAGTTCTTC	CASSLNRGAKSSYNEQFF
-	TRBV5-1	TRBJ2-7	-	TGCGCCAGCAGCTCGAGAAATCGGAGCTCCTACGAGCAGTACTTC	CASSSRNRSSYEQYF
few	TRBV30	TRBJ1-1	-	TGTGCCTGGAGTGTTTCAGGTTGGACTGAAGCTTTCTTT	CAWSVSGWTEAFF
few	TRBV6-1	TRBJ2-7	-	TGTGCCAGCAGTGAAGTGTATAGGCAGTACTTC	CASSEVYRQYF
once	TRBV9	TRBJ2-7	TRBD2	TGTGCCAGCAGCGTAGCGGGAGGGGTCCCCTACGAGCAGTACTTC	CASSVAGGVPYEQYF
-	TRBV30	TRBJ2-1	-	TGTGCCTGGAGTATGTCGGCTAGCGTAGGTGAGCAGTTCTTC	CAWSMSASVGEQFF
-	TRBV28	TRBJ2-1	-	TGTGCCAGCAGAATCACCGGGACCCCAGGGCAGTTCTTC	CASRITGTPGQFF
-	TRBV7-9	TRBJ2-2	TRBD2	TGTGCCAGCAGCATGACTACTAGCGGGAGATACACCGGGGAGCTGTTTTTT	CASSMTTSGRYTGELFF
once	TRBV6-4	TRBJ2-2	-	TGTGCCAGCAGTGACCGGGGAAGAGGGGAGCTGTTTTTT	CASSDRGRGELFF
-	TRBV5-1	TRBJ2-3	TRBD2	TGCGCCAGCAGCTTGGGAGGAGCGGGATTCACAGATACGCAGTATTTT	CASSLGGAGFTDTQYF
-	TRBV28	TRBJ2-1	-	TGTGCCAGCAGTTTCTCCCGGGGTAACTGGGATGAGCAGTTCTTC	CASSFSRGNWDEQFF
-	TRBV6-6	TRBJ2-1	-	TGTGCCAGCAGTTACTCGGCGGTACCCTCCTACAATGAGCAGTTCTTC	CASSYSAVPSYNEQFF
-	TRBV4-3	TRBJ1-5	-	TGCGCCAGCAGCTTGGGATATGGACGAGGAGGGGAGCCCCAGCATTTT	CASSLGYGRGGEPQHF
-	TRBV4-2	TRBJ1-5	-	TGTGCCAGCAGCCAAGGAGGGGGAAGAAGGATCAATCAGCCCCAGCATTTT	CASSQGGGRRINQPQHF
-	TRBV5-1	TRBJ2-7	-	TGCGCCAGCAGCTTACAGGGCGCCGAGCAGTACTTC	CASSLQGAEQYF
-	TRBV6-1	TRBJ2-7	-	TGTGCCAGCGGGGAGACAGACTACGAGCAGTACTTC	CASGETDYEQYF
-	TRBV12-5	TRBJ2-2	-	TGTGCTAGTGGCCCTGTAGGCACCGGGGAGCTGTTTTTT	CASGPVGTGELFF
-	TRBV9	TRBJ2-7	TRBD2	TGTGCCAGCAGCCCCAGAGCGGGGTTCTCCTACGAGCAGTACTTC	CASSPRAGFSYEQYF
-	TRBV29-1	TRBJ2-3	TRBD1	TGCAGCGTAGCCCCCGGGACAGGAAGAGATACGCAGTATTTT	CSVAPGTGRDTQYF
-	TRBV6-5	TRBJ2-5	TRBD2	TGTGCCAGCAGTTACGGGCTAGCGGGAGTTAGGGAGACCCAGTACTTC	CASSYGLAGVRETQYF
-	TRBV4-3	TRBJ1-3	-	TGCGCCAGCAGCCAAGTCCAGTTGGAGGGGGGGGGAAACACCATATATTTT	CASSQVQLEGGGNTIYF
-	TRBV28	TRBJ1-5	-	TGTGCCAGCAGTCTCATACACGGAAACAATCAGCCCCAGCATTTT	CASSLIHGNNQPQHF
-	TRBV7-8	TRBJ2-5	TRBD1	TGTGCCAGCAGCTTAGCAACAGGGGGCGCGGGGGAGACCCAGTACTTC	CASSLATGGAGETQYF
-	TRBV6-1	TRBJ2-1	-	TGTGCCAGCTTTCTAGACGCAACCTTCAATGAGCAGTTCTTC	CASFLDATFNEQFF
-	TRBV5-1	TRBJ2-7	-	TGCGCCAGCGGGGAGGAGAGGGGGATCTCCTACGAGCAGTACTTC	CASGEERGISYEQYF
-	TRBV5-1	TRBJ2-1	-	TGCGCCAGCAGCTTGGGGCCATTAAATGAGCAGTTCTTC	CASSLGPLNEQFF
-	TRBV27	TRBJ2-3	-	TGTGCCAGCAGTTCCCTTCCCGGGACTAGCACAGATACGCAGTATTTT	CASSSLPGTSTDTQYF
once	TRBV29-1	TRBJ1-4	-	TGCAGCGCCAACACAGGGAATGAAAAACTGTTTTTT	CSANTGNEKLFF
-	TRBV19	TRBJ1-4	TRBD1	TGTGCCAGTAGTTGGGACAGCGGACGCGATAATGAAAAACTGTTTTTT	CASSWDSGRDNEKLFF
-	TRBV10-3	TRBJ2-3	-	TGTGCCATCAAACCTACCAGTACAGATACGCAGTATTTT	CAIKPTSTDTQYF
once	TRBV14	TRBJ2-7	TRBD1	TGTGCCAGCAGCCAAAACGTTGAGGGGGCCCACTTATACTTC	CASSQNVEGAHLYF
-	TRBV28	TRBJ2-2	-	TGTGCCAGCAGCTTGCCGGGACATGTCAGGACCGGGGAGCTGTTTTTT	CASSLPGHVRTGELFF